This T cell receptor (beta chain) is from a study of OX40 agonist ivuxolimab in advanced cancers. The overall study: Ivuxolimab was administered intravenously to patients at 0.01 to 10 mg/kg every 2 weeks. Study conclusions and caveats: Averaged across samples, CD8+ T cells carried more expanded clones than CD4+ did. At 0.1 to 3.0 mg/kg, CD4+ and CD8+ blood T cells expanded clonally by week 6. Clonal expansion in partial responders at 0.1-3.0 mg/kg ranked among the lowest.

Libraries were prepared by immunoSEQ multiplex PCR; TCRdb keeps only in-frame clonotypes and omits some of them. The repertoire holds some 86,000 clones, with 90% to 95% as singletons. A note on this clone: The antigen is not known.

The receptor was isolated from an adult with an advanced solid tumor such as melanoma, head and neck, liver or kidney cancer. Sequenced material: CD4+ or CD8+ T cells sorted from blood, taken in a trial of the OX40 agonist ivuxolimab.

CDR3 nucleotide sequence: TGCGCCAGCAGCCTCCGTCAGTTACAAGAGACCCAGTACTTC. Translation: CASSLRQLQETQYF. V is TRBV4-1 and J is TRBJ2-5; D remains ambiguous. The germline gives CDR1 MGHRA, CDR2 YSYEKL. This CDR3 has 14 residues. V lost 4 bases, J lost 2 bases, and 11 bases lay in between.